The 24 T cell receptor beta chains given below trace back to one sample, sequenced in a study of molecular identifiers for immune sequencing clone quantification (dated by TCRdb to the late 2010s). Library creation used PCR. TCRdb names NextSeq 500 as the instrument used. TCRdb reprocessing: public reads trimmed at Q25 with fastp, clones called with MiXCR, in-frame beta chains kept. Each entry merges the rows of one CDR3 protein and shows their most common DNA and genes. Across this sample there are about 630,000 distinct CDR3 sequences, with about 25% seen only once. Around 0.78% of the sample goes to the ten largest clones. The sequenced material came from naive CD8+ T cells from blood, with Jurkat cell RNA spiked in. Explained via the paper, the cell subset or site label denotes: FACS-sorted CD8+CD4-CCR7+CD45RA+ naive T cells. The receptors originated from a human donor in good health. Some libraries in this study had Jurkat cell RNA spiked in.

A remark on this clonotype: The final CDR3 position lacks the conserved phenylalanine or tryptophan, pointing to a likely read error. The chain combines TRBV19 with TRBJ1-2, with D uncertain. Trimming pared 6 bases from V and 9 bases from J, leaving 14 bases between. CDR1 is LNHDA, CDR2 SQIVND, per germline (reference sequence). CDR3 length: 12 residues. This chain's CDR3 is CASSLAPGSYTS. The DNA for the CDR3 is TGTGCCAGTAGCCTCGCCCCCGGCAGCTACACCTCC.

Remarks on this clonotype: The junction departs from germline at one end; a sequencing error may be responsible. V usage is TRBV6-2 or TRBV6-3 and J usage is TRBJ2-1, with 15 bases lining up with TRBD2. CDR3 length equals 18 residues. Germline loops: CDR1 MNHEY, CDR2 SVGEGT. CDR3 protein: CDSSYTGLAGGAYNEQFF. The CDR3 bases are TGTGACAGCAGTTATACGGGACTAGCGGGAGGAGCCTACAATGAGCAGTTCTTC.

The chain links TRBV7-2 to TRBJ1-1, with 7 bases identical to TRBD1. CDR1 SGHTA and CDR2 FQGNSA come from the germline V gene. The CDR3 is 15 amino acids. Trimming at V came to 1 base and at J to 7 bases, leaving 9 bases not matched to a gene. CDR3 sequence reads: CASSLGIDREIEAFF. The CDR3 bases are TGTGCCAGCAGCTTAGGAATTGACAGGGAGATTGAAGCTTTCTTT.

CDR3 coding DNA: TGTGCCAGTATAGGTACACCATATCAGCCCCAGCATTTT. Its translation is CASIGTPYQPQHF. This chain uses TRBV19 with TRBJ1-5; D ambiguous. V lost 7 bases, J lost 5 bases, and 12 bases lay in between. Germline CDR1 is LNHDA and CDR2 is SQIVND (reference sequence). The CDR3 length is 13 residues.

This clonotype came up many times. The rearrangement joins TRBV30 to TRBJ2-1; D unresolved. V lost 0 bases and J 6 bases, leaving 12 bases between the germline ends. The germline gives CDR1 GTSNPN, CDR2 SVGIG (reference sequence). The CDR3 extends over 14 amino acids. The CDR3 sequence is CAWSVLIVGNEQFF. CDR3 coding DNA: TGTGCCTGGAGTGTCCTAATCGTAGGCAATGAGCAGTTCTTC. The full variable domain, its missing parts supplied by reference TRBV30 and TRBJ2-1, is SQTIHQWPATLVQPVGSPLSLECTVEGTSNPNLYWYRQAAGRGLQLLFYSVGIGQISSEVPQNLSASRPQDRQFILSSKKLLLSDSGFYLCAWSVLIVGNEQFFGPGTRLTVL.

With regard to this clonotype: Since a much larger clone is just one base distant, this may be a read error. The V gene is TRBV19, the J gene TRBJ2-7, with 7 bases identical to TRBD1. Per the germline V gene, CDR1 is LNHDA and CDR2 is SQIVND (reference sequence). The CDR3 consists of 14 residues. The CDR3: CASSIRDSIYELYF. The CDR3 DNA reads TGTGCCAGTAGTATAAGGGACAGTATCTACGAGCTGTACTTC. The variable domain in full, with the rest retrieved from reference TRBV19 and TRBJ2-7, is DGGITQSPKYLFRKEGQNVTLSCEQNLNHDAMYWYRQDPGQGLRLIYYSQIVNDFQKGDIAEGYSVSREKKESFPLTVTSAQKNPTAFYLCASSIRDSIYELYFGPGTRLTVT.

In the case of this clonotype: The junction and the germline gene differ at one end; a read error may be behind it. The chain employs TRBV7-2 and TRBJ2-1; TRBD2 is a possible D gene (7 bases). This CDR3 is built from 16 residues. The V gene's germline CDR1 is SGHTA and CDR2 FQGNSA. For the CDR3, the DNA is TGTGCCCGCAGCTTAGTGGGGGGGGGCCTCTACAATGAGCAGTTCTTC. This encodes CARSLVGGGLYNEQFF.

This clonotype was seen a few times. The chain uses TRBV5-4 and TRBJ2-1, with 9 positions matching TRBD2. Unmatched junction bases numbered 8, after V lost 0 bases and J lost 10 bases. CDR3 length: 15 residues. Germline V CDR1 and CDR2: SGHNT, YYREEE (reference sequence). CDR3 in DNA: TGTGCCAGCAGCTTGGCCGCCGGCGGGGGGGACGAGCAGTTCTTC. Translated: CASSLAAGGGDEQFF.

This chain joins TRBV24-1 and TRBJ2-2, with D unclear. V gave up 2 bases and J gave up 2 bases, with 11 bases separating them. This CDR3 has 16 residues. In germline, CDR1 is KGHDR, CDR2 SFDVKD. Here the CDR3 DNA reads TGTGCCACCAGTGATTCTATCGGGCCAAACACCGGGGAGCTGTTTTTT. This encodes CATSDSIGPNTGELFF.

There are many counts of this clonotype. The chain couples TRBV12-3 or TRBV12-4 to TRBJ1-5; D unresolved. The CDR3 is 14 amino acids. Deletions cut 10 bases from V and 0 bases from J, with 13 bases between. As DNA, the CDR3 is TGTGCCACCCCCGAATGGAATAGCAATCAGCCCCAGCATTTT. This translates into CATPEWNSNQPQHF.

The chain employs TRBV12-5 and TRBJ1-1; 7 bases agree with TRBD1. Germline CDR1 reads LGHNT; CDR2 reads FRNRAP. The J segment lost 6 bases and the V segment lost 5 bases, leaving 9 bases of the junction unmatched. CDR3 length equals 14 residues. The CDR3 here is CASGTSDRSPEAFF. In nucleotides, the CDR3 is TGTGCTAGTGGTACATCGGACAGGTCCCCTGAAGCTTTCTTT.

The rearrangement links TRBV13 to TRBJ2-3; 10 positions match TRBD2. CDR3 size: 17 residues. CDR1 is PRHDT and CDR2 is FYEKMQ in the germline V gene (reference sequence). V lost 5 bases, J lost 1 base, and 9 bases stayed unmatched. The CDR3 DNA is TGTGCCAGCAGCCTCTCGCTAGCGGGGGTGGGCACAGATACGCAGTATTTT. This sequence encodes CASSLSLAGVGTDTQYF.

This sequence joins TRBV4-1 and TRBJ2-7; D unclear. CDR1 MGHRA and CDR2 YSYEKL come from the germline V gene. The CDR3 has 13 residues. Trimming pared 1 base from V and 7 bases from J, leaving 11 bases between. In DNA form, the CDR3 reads TGCGCCAGCAGCCAAGTCTTGGCGCGGGAGCAGTACTTC. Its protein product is CASSQVLAREQYF.

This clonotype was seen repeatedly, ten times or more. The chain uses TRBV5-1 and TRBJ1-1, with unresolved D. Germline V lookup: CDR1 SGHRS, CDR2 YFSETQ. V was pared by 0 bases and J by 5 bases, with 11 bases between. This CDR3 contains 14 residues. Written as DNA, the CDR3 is TGCGCCAGCAGCTTGGGGCAGATGGGGACTGAAGCTTTCTTT. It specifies CASSLGQMGTEAFF.

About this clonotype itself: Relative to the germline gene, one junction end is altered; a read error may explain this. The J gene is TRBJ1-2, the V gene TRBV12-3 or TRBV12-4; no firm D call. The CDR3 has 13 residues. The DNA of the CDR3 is TGTGCCAGCAGCGGAGACGTTGTCTATGACTACACCTTC. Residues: CASSGDVVYDYTF.

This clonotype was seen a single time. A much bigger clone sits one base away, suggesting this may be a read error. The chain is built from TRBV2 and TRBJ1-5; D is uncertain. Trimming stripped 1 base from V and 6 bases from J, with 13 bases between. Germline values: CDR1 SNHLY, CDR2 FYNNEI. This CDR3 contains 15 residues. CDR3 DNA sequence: TGTGCCAGCAGTGAAGGGGTAGTAACCACTCAGCCCCAGCATTTT. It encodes CASSEGVVTTQPQHF.

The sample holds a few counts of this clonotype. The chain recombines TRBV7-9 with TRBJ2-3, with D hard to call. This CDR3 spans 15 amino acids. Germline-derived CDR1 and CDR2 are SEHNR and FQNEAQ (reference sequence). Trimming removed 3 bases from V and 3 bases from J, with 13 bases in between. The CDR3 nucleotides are TGTGCCAGCAGCTTTCTGGCGATCGGGACAGATACGCAGTATTTT. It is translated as CASSFLAIGTDTQYF.

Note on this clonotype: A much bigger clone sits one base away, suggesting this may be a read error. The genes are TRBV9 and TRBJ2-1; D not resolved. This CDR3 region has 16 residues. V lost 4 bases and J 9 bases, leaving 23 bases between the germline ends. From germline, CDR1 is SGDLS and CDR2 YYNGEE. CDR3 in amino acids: CASSTQNTMGLGEQFF. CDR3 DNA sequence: TGTGCCAGCAGCACTCAGAATACGATGGGGTTGGGTGAGCAGTTCTTC.

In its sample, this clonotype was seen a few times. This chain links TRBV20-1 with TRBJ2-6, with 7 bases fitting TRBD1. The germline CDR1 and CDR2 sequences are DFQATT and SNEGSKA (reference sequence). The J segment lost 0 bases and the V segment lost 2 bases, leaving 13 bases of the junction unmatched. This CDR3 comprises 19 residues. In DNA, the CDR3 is TGCAGTGCTAGATCTTATCGGACAGGTGCCACCTCTGGGGCCAACGTCCTGACTTTC. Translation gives CSARSYRTGATSGANVLTF.

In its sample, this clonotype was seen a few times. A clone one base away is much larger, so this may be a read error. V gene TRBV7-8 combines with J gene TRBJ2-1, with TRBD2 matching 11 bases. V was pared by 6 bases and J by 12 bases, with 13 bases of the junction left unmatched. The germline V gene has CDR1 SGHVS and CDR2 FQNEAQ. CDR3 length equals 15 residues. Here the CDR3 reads CASRQGPLAGAGQFF. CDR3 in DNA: TGTGCCAGCAGACAAGGTCCACTAGCGGGGGCCGGGCAGTTCTTC.

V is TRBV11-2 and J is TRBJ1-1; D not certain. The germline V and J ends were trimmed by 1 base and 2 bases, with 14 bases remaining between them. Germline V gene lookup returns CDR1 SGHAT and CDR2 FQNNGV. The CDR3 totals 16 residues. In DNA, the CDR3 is TGTGCCAGCAGCTTAGGGGCCCCAAGCCCTAACACTGAAGCTTTCTTT. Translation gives CASSLGAPSPNTEAFF.

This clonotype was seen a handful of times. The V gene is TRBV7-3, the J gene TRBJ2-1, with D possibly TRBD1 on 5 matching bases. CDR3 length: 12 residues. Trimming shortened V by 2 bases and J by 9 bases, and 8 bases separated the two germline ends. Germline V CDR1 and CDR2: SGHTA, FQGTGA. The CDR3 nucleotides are TGTGCCAGCAGCTTAGACAGACGTGAGCAGTTCTTC. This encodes CASSLDRREQFF.

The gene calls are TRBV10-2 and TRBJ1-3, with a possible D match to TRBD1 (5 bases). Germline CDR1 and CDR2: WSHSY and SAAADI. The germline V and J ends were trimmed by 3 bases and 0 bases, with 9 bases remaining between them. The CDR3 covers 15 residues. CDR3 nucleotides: TGCGCCAGCAGTGACGCAGGGAGCTCTGGAAACACCATATATTTT. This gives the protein CASSDAGSSGNTIYF.

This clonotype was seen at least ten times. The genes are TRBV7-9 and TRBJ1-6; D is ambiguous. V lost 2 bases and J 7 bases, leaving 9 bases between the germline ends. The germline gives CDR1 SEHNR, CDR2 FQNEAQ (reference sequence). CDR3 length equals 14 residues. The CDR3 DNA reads TGTGCCAGCAGCTTATTCATTAGCAATTCACCCCTCCACTTT. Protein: CASSLFISNSPLHF.